What follows describes a single T cell receptor (beta chain). Its antigen is unidentified. This sample was taken from a study of T cells in Graves' hyperthyroidism and ophthalmopathy. Whole-study findings and limits: Most thyroid clonotypes that were expanded above 0.001 also turned up in blood.

Clinicians diagnosed patients from clinical symptoms, serum thyroxine and TRAb, thyroid ultrasound and orbital computed tomography. Using RNA transcripts as the source, TCR beta CDR3 regions were amplified. The HTBI set primed first-round TCR CDR3 RT-PCR. Each CDR3 protein gets one entry after TCRdb re-called the multiplex PCR reads with MiXCR. The table shows roughly 250,000 distinct CDR3 sequences, with more than 14% occurring only once. The receptor was isolated from a woman between 40 and 55 years old with Graves' hyperthyroidism that later progressed to Graves' ophthalmopathy. Specimen: blood.

CDR3 nucleotides: TGCGCCAGCAGCTGGACAGGGGGCGGAGAGCAGTACTTC. It codes for CASSWTGGGEQYF. This chain joins TRBV5-1 and TRBJ2-7, with 11 bases fitting TRBD1. There are 13 residues in the CDR3. J was trimmed by 7 bases and V by 3 bases; bases with no gene match: 3. Germline V gene lookup returns CDR1 SGHRS and CDR2 YFSETQ.